This T cell receptor beta chain was profiled in a study of cytomegalovirus exposure and HLA in healthy donors. Broader study findings: Later analysis reportedly placed an Asian-associated ancestry cluster below the approximately 650-donor mean in N-insertions.

This PCR relied on a set of 60 Vbeta primers and 13 Jbeta primers. TCRdb's copy holds only in-frame clones and misses some; the assay was immunoSEQ multiplex PCR. The sample lists some 110,000 clones, approximately 73% seen once, with approximately 4.3% in the top ten. Regarding this clone: What it binds is not known. The junction departs from germline at one end; a sequencing error may be responsible.

Germline V lookup: CDR1 SNHLY, CDR2 FYNNEI. This CDR3 region has 13 residues. The source material was PBMCs. This receptor was taken from a man between 60 and 75 years old in good health and CMV-seropositive. V usage is TRBV2 and J usage is TRBJ1-3; D is possibly TRBD1 (5 bases). The CDR3 protein is CTSGGSSGNTIYF. In DNA, the CDR3 is TGCACCAGCGGGGGGAGCTCTGGAAACACCATATATTTT.